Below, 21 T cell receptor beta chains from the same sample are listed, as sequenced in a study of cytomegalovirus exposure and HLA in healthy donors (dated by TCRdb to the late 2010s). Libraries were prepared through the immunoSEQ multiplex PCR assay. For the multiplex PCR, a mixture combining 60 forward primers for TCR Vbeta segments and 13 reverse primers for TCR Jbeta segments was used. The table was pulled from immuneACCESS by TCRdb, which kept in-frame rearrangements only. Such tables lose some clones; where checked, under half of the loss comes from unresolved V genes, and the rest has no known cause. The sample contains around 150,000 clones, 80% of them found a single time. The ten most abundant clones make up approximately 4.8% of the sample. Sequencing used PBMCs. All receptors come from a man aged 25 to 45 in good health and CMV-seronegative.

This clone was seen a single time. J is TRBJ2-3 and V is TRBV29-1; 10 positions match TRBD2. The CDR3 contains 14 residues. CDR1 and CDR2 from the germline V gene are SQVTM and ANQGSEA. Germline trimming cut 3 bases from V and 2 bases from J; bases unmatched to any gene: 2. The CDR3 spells CSVELAGVTDTQYF. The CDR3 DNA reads TGCAGCGTTGAGCTAGCGGGGGTCACAGATACGCAGTATTTT.

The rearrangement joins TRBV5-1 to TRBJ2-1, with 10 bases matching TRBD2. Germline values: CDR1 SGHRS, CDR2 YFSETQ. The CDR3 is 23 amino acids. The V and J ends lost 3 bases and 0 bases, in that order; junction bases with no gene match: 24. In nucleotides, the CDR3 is TGCGCCAGCAGCTCCCCCGGGACTTTTCGTAGCGGGGGGTCCCCTAGCTCCTACAATGAGCAGTTCTTC. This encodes CASSSPGTFRSGGSPSSYNEQFF.

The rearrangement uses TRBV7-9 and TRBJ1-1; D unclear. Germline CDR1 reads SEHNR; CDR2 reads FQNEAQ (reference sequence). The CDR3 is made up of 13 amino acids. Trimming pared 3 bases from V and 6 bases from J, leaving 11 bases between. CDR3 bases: TGTGCCAGCAGCTTTCTTCCCGACTCTGAAGCTTTCTTT. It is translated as CASSFLPDSEAFF.

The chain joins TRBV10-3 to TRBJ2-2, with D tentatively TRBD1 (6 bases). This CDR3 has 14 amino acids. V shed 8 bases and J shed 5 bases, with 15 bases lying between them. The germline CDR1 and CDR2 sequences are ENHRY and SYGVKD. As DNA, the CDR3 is TGTGCCATCCTCGCGGCAGGGGATACCGGGGAGCTGTTTTTT. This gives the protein CAILAAGDTGELFF.

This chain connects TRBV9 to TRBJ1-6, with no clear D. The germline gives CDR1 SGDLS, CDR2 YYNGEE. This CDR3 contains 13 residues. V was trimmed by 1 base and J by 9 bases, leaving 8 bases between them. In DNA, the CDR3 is TGTGCCAGCAGCGTAACTGTTCTTTCACCCCTCCACTTT. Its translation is CASSVTVLSPLHF.

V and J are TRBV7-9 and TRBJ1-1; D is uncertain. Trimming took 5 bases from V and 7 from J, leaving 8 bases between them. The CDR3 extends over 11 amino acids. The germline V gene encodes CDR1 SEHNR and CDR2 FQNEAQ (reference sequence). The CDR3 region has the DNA TGTGCCAGCAGCCTTGAACTTGAAGCTTTCTTT. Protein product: CASSLELEAFF.

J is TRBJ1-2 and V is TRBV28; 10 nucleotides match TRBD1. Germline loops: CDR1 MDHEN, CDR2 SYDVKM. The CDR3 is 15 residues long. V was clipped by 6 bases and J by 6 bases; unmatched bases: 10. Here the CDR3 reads CASRFDRGLGNGYTF. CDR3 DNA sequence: TGTGCCAGCAGATTCGACAGGGGGCTTGGGAATGGCTACACCTTC.

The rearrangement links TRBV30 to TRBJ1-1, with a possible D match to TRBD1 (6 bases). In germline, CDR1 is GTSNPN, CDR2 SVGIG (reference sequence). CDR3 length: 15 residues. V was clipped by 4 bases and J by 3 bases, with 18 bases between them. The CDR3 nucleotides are TGTGCCTGGATGGGGGCAGGTGGGGCGGACACTGAAGCTTTCTTT. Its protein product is CAWMGAGGADTEAFF.

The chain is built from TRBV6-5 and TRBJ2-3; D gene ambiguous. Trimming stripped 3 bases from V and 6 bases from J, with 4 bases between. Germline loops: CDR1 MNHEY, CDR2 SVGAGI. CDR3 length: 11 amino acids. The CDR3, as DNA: TGTGCCAGCAGTTATGCGGATACGCAGTATTTT. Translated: CASSYADTQYF.

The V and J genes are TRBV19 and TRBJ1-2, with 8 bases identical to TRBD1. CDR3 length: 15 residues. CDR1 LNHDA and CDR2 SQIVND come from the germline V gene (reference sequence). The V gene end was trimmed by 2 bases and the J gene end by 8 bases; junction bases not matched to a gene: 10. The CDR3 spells CASSITGETGVGYTF. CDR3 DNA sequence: TGTGCCAGTAGTATAACTGGAGAGACAGGGGTCGGCTACACCTTC.

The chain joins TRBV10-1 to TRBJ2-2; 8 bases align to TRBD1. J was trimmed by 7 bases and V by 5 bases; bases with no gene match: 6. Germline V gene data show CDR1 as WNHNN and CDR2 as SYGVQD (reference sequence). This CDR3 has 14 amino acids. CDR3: CASSTDRGGGELFF. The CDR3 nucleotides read TGCGCCAGCAGTACCGACAGGGGCGGCGGGGAGCTGTTTTTT.

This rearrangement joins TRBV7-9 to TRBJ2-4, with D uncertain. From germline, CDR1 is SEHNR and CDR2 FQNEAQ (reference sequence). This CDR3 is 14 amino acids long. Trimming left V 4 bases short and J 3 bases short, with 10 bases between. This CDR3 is CASSSTEFKNIQYF. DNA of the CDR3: TGTGCCAGCAGCTCTACGGAGTTCAAAAACATTCAGTACTTC.

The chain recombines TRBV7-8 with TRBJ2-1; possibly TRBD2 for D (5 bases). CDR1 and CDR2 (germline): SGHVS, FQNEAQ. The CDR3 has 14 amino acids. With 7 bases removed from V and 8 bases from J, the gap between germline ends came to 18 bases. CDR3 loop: CASTLFHGADEQFF. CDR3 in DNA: TGTGCCAGCACCCTCTTTCACGGAGCGGATGAGCAGTTCTTC.

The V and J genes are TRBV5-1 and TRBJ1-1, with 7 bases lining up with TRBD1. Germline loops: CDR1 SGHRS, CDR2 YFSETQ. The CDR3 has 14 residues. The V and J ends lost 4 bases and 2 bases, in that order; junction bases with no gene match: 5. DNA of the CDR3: TGCGCCAGCAGCGGGGGACAGACTAACACTGAAGCTTTCTTT. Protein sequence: CASSGGQTNTEAFF. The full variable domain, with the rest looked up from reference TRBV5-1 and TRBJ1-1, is KAGVTQTPRYLIKTRGQQVTLSCSPISGHRSVSWYQQTPGQGLQFLFEYFSETQRNKGNFPGRFSGRQFSNSRSEMNVSTLELGDSALYLCASSGGQTNTEAFFGQGTRLTVV.

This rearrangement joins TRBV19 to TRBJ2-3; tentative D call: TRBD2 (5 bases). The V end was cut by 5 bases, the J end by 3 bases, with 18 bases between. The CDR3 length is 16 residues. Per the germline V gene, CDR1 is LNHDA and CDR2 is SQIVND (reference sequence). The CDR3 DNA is TGTGCCAGTAGTTTACTAGGACCAGAACGTACAGATACGCAGTATTTT. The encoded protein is CASSLLGPERTDTQYF. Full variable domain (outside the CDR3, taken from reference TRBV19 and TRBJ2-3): DGGITQSPKYLFRKEGQNVTLSCEQNLNHDAMYWYRQDPGQGLRLIYYSQIVNDFQKGDIAEGYSVSREKKESFPLTVTSAQKNPTAFYLCASSLLGPERTDTQYFGPGTRLTVL.

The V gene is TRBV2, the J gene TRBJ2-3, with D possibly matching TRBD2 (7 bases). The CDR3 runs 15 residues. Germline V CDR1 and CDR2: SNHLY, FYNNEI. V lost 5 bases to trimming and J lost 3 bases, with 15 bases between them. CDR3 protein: CASSLGRGGTDTQYF. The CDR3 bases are TGTGCCAGCAGTCTTGGAAGGGGGGGGACAGATACGCAGTATTTT.

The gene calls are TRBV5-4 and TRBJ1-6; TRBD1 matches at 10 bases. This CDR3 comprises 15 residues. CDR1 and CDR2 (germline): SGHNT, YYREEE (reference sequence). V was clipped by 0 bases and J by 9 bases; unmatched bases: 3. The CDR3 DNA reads TGTGCCAGCAGCTTGGTGACAGGGGGCAGTTCACCCCTCCACTTT. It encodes CASSLVTGGSSPLHF.

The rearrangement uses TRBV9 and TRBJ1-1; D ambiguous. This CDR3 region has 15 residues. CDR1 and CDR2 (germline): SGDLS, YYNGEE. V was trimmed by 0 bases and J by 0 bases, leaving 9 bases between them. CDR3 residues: CASSVVTALNTEAFF. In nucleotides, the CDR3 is TGTGCCAGCAGCGTAGTCACAGCCTTGAACACTGAAGCTTTCTTT.

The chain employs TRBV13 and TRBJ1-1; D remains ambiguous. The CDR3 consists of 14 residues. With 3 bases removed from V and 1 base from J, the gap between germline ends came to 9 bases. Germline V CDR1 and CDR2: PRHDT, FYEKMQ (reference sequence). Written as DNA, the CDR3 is TGTGCCAGCAGCTTCGGGGTATCGAACACTGAAGCTTTCTTT. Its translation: CASSFGVSNTEAFF.

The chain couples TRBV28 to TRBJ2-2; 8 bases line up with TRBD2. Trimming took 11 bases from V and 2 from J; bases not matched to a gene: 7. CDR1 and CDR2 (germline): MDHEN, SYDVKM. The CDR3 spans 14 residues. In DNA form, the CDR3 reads TGTGCCGGCAATCGGGGGGGTAACACCGGGGAGCTGTTTTTT. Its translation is CAGNRGGNTGELFF.

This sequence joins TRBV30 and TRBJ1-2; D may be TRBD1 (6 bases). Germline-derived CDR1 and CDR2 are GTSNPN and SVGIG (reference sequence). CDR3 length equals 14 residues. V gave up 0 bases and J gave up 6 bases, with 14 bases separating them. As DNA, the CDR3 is TGTGCCTGGAGTGTAGCGGGGGGCTTGCATGGCTACACCTTC. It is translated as CAWSVAGGLHGYTF.